One T cell receptor beta chain is described in this entry. The PCR used 60 Vbeta and 13 Jbeta primers. Assay used: immunoSEQ multiplex PCR; TCRdb lists only in-frame clones, some missing. Here the sample spans roughly 200,000 clones, 70% to 90% being singletons. This record belongs to a study of cytomegalovirus exposure and HLA in healthy donors. Study background: As an earlier analysis found, about 179 million T cells yielded about 120 million unique TCR beta sequences.

The CDR3 has 17 amino acids. V lost 6 bases and J lost 0; bases outside the gene matches: 11. Looked up from germline, CDR1 is MDHEN and CDR2 is SYDVKM. The chain joins TRBV28 to TRBJ1-2; TRBD1 matches at 9 bases. Sequenced sample: PBMCs. This receptor was taken from a woman in her fifties or sixties in good health and CMV-seronegative. This CDR3 reads CASRTGGAANTNYGYTF. Here the CDR3 DNA reads TGTGCCAGCAGGACAGGGGGGGCAGCCAATACTAACTATGGCTACACCTTC.